These T cell receptor beta chains were read from a single sample in a study of cytomegalovirus exposure and HLA in healthy donors. The method was immunoSEQ multiplex PCR; TCRdb's version includes in-frame clones alone and lacks a portion of them. The table has 100,000 or so clones, around 80% seen once. The sequencing sample was made of PBMCs. The receptors derive from a female donor in good health and CMV-seronegative. Each CDR3 is given with its conserved first and last residue.

J: TRBJ2-7; V: TRBV27; CDR3: CASRPMGATYEQYF
J: TRBJ2-7; V: TRBV27; CDR3: CASSPDRQGHNYEQYF
J: TRBJ2-7; V: TRBV27; CDR3: CASSLFGWGQGDAEQYF
J: TRBJ2-6; V: TRBV7-8; CDR3: CAGDTFSGANVLTF
J: TRBJ1-2; V: TRBV30; CDR3: CAWSVVGQTSSTF
J: TRBJ2-5; V: TRBV14; CDR3: CASSQWGGGETQYF
J: TRBJ1-2; V: TRBV2; CDR3: CASSRQGLAYGYTF
J: TRBJ2-7; V: TRBV5-4; CDR3: CASSSTDYEQYF
J: TRBJ1-2; V: TRBV11-2; CDR3: CASSLNRNPGTGNGYTF
J: TRBJ2-6; V: TRBV5-6; CDR3: CASSLAGTGASGANVLTF
J: TRBJ1-1; V: TRBV5-6; CDR3: CASSLTGNTEAFF
J: TRBJ2-4; V: TRBV5-4; CDR3: CASSLDGGLGNIQYF
J: TRBJ2-1; V: TRBV7-8; CDR3: CASRGTIVTALGSYNEQFF
J: TRBJ2-1; V: TRBV6-1; CDR3: CASRPNSGAGGEQFF
J: TRBJ1-2; V: TRBV5-1; CDR3: CASSPEVGTGQGYTF
J: TRBJ2-3; V: TRBV7-9; CDR3: CASSPPGLAGGSTDTQYF
J: TRBJ1-2; V: TRBV6-5; CDR3: CASRTRQGEDGYTF
J: TRBJ1-5; V: TRBV18; CDR3: CAGSLLTVSNQPQHF
J: TRBJ1-6; V: TRBV5-1; CDR3: CASSLAGEGVPDF
J: TRBJ2-5; V: TRBV19; CDR3: CASSPRTSLETQYF
J: TRBJ1-4; V: TRBV12-5; CDR3: CASGLGSATNEKLFF
J: TRBJ2-1; V: TRBV14; CDR3: CASTPGWRNEQFF
J: TRBJ2-2; V: TRBV2; CDR3: CASSEGTRGFTGELFF
J: TRBJ2-3; V: TRBV13; CDR3: CASSLGLPGDTQYF
J: TRBJ1-2; V: TRBV11-2; CDR3: CASSSWGGGRTYGYTF
J: TRBJ1-1; V: TRBV5-4; CDR3: CASSLGQRNTEAFF
J: TRBJ2-3; V: TRBV10-3; CDR3: CAISESLRGGAGTQYF
J: TRBJ2-5; V: TRBV6-1; CDR3: CASSEAEVKAQYF
J: TRBJ1-6; V: TRBV7-2; CDR3: CASSLEDSMYSPLHF
J: TRBJ2-5; V: TRBV5-1; CDR3: CAGSSQETQYF
J: TRBJ2-7; V: TRBV6-6; CDR3: CASSTGLAYEQYF
J: TRBJ2-1; V: TRBV27; CDR3: CASSFNRANEQFF
J: TRBJ2-3; V: TRBV4-3; CDR3: CASSVGLAVTQYF
J: TRBJ2-7; V: TRBV6-1; CDR3: CASISTSGSYEQYF
J: TRBJ1-5; V: TRBV18; CDR3: CASSPQRDGGGNQPQHF
J: TRBJ1-2; V: TRBV4-1; CDR3: CASSLRGTGGLNGYTF
J: TRBJ1-5; V: TRBV4-1; CDR3: CASSRSVYQPQHF
J: TRBJ2-3; V: TRBV4-1; CDR3: CASSQVQVADTQYF
J: TRBJ1-2; V: TRBV19; CDR3: CASSIQAGPNYGYTF
J: TRBJ1-1; V: TRBV6-1; CDR3: CASTERDTTEAFF
J: TRBJ2-7; V: TRBV4-1; CDR3: CASSQERGGAYEQYF